This record covers a single T cell receptor beta chain. Its antigen is unknown. The sequenced template was cDNA made from the entire isolated RNA. Some clones are missing from TCRdb's copy, which holds only in-frame ones; the method was immunoSEQ multiplex PCR. The data show about 120,000 clones, less than 20% seen once. This entry is derived from a study of beta chain features in type 1 diabetes. Study as a whole: Healthy donors resembled patients in age, gender and cell yields. Study-wide points: HLA influence on TCRB rearrangement stayed unresolved here. In type 1 diabetes patients, VDJ junctions had fewer insertions; deletions at these junctions were more frequent. TCRB CDR3s were moderately but significantly shorter in Type 1 diabetes patients in all four CD4+ subsets.

The germline CDR1 and CDR2 sequences are KGHSY and FQNENV. This CDR3 has 13 amino acids. Trimming took 2 bases from V and 4 from J, leaving 7 bases between them. Central memory, naive, regulatory and stem cell-like memory CD4+ cells were sorted by CD45RO/CCR7/CD25/CD127/CD95/CD27. The gene calls are TRBV16 and TRBJ2-3, with D maybe TRBD2 (5 bases). This TCR derives from a man aged 25 to 45 with type 1 diabetes. The source material was central memory CD4+ T cells from blood. Here the CDR3 reads CASSQRRADTQYF. The DNA for the CDR3 is TGTGCCAGCAGCCAAAGGCGGGCAGATACGCAGTATTTT. The variable domain in full, with the rest retrieved from reference TRBV16 and TRBJ2-3, is GEEVAQTPKHLVRGEGQKAKLYCAPIKGHSYVFWYQQVLKNEFKFLISFQNENVFDETGMPKERFSAKCLPNSPCSLEIQATKLEDSAVYFCASSQRRADTQYFGPGTRLTVL.